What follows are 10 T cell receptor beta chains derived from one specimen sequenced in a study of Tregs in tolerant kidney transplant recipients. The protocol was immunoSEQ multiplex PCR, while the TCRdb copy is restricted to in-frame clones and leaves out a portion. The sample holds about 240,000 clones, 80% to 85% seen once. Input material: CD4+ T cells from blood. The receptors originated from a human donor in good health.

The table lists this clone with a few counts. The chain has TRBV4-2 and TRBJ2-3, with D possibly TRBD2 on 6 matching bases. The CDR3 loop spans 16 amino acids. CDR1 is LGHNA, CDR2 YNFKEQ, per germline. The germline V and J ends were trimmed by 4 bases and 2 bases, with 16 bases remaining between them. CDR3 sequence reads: CASSLGSGRITDTQYF. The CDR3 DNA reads TGTGCCAGCAGCCTCGGTAGCGGTCGAATCACAGATACGCAGTATTTT.

CDR3: CASSYESGGLSNTGELFF. As DNA, the CDR3 is TGTGCCAGCAGCTACGAATCAGGGGGCCTTTCGAACACCGGGGAGCTGTTTTTT. The chain has TRBV7-9 and TRBJ2-2; 8 bases map to TRBD1. V shed 4 bases and J 0 bases; nucleotides not matched to a gene: 10. The V gene's germline CDR1 is SEHNR and CDR2 FQNEAQ (reference sequence). This CDR3 region has 18 residues.

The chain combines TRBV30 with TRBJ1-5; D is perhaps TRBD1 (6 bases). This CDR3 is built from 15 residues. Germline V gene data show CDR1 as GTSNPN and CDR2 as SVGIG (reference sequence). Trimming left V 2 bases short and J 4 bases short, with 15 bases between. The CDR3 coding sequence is TGTGCCTGGAGTCTAACGGGACATCTAAATCAGCCCCAGCATTTT. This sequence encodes CAWSLTGHLNQPQHF.

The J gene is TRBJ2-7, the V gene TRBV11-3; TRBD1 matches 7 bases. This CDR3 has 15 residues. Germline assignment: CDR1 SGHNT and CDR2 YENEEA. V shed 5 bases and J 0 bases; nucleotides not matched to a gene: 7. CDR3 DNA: TGTGCCAGCAGCCTTGGGGGACAGTCCTCCTACGAGCAGTACTTC. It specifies CASSLGGQSSYEQYF.

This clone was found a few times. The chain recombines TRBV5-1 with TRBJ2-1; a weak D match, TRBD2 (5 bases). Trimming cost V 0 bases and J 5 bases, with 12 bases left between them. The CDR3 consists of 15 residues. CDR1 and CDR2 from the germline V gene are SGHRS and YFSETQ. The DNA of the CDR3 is TGCGCCAGCAGCTTGGGGGAGTTATTCGACAATGAGCAGTTCTTC. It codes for CASSLGELFDNEQFF.

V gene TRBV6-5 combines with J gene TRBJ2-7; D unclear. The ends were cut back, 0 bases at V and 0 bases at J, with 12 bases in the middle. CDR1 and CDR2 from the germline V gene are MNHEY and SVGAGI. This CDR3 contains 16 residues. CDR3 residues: CASSYSPLSNSYEQYF. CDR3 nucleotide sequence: TGTGCCAGCAGTTACTCCCCCCTTTCGAACTCCTACGAGCAGTACTTC.

This CDR3 reads CASSWEGGTGELFF. The CDR3 nucleotides read TGTGCCAGCAGCTGGGAAGGCGGTACCGGGGAGCTGTTTTTT. V and J are TRBV5-4 and TRBJ2-2; no clear D. The V end lost 3 bases, the J end lost 5 bases, and 11 bases lay between the germline ends. The length of the CDR3 is 14 residues. Germline CDR1 is SGHNT and CDR2 is YYREEE (reference sequence).

The CDR3 coding sequence is TGTGCCAGCAGTTACGGCGGGCGGGGGGCCCCCTACGAGCAGTACTTC. Residues: CASSYGGRGAPYEQYF. The V gene is TRBV6-5, the J gene TRBJ2-7, with 8 bases lining up with TRBD2. Germline V gives CDR1 MNHEY, CDR2 SVGAGI. V dropped 2 bases and J dropped 2; count of bases not matched to a gene: 8. The CDR3 sequence is 16 residues long.

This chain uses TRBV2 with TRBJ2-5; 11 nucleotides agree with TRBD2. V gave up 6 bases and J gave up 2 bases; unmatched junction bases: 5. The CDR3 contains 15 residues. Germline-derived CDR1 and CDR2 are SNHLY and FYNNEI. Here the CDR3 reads CASRIGTSGQETQYF. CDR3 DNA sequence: TGTGCCAGCAGGATCGGGACTAGCGGTCAAGAGACCCAGTACTTC.

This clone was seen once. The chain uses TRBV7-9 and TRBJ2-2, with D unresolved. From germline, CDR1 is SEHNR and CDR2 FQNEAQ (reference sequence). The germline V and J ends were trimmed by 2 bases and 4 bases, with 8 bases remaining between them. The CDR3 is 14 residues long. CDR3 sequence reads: CASSLKRLTGELFF. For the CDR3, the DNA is TGTGCCAGCAGCTTAAAGAGGCTCACCGGGGAGCTGTTTTTT.